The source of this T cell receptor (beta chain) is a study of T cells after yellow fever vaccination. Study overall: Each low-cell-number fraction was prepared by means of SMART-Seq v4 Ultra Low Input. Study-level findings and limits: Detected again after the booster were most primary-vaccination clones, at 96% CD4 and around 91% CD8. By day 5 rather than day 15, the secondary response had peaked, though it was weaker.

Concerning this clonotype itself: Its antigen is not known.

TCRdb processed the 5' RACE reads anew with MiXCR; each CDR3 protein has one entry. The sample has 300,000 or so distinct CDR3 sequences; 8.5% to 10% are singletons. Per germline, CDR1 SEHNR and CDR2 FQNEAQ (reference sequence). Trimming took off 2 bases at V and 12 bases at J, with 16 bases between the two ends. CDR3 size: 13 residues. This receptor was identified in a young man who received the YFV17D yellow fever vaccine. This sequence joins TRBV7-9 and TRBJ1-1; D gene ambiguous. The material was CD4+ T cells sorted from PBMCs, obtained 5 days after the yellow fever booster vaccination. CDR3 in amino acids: CASSLNPGSTTFF. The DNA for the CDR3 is TGTGCCAGCAGCTTAAATCCGGGTTCAACAACTTTCTTT.